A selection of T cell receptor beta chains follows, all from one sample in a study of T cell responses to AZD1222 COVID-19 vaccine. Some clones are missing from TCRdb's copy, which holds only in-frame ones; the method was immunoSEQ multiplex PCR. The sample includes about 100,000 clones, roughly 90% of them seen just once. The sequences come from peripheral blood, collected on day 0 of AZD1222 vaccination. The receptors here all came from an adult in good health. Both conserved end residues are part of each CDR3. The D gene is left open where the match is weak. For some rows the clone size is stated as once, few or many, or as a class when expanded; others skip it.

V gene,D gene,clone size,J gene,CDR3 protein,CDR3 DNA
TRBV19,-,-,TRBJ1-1,CASSIQGNTEAFF,TGTGCCAGTAGTATCCAGGGGAACACTGAAGCTTTCTTT
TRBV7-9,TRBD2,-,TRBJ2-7,CASSRPGTSGSGVQYF,TGTGCCAGCAGCCGCCCCGGGACTAGCGGTTCGGGTGTGCAGTACTTC
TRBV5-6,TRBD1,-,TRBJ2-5,CASSLGQGIETQYF,TGTGCCAGCAGCTTAGGACAGGGTATCGAGACCCAGTACTTC
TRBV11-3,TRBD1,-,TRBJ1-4,CASSGSLKGQTNEKLFF,TGTGCCAGCAGCGGTAGCCTTAAGGGACAGACTAATGAAAAACTGTTTTTT
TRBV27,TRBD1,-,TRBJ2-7,CASSLRGTGTVYEQYF,TGTGCCAGCAGTTTAAGAGGAACAGGGACAGTCTACGAGCAGTACTTC
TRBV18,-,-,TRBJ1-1,CASSPTANTEAFF,TGTGCCAGCTCACCGACAGCTAACACTGAAGCTTTCTTT
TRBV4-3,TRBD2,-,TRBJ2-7,CASSQDIAGGANYEQYF,TGCGCCAGCAGCCAAGATATCGCGGGAGGTGCTAACTACGAGCAGTACTTC
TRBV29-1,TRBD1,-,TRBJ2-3,CSVGGQDSTDTQYF,TGCAGCGTAGGCGGACAGGACAGCACAGATACGCAGTATTTT
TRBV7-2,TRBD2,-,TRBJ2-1,CASSERTSVPGEQFF,TGTGCCAGCAGCGAAAGGACTAGCGTGCCAGGTGAGCAGTTCTTC
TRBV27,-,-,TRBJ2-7,CASRDSNYEQYF,TGTGCCAGCAGGGATAGTAACTACGAGCAGTACTTC
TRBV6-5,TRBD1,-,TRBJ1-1,CASRDGQGNTEAFF,TGTGCCAGCAGGGACGGACAGGGGAACACTGAAGCTTTCTTT
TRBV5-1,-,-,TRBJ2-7,CASSLAFSGVYEQYF,TGCGCCAGCAGCTTGGCGTTTTCCGGGGTCTACGAGCAGTACTTC
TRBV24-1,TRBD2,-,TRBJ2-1,CATSDLVTSGSYEQFF,TGTGCCACCAGTGATTTGGTAACTAGCGGGAGCTATGAGCAGTTCTTC
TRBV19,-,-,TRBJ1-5,CASLKRTGNQPQHF,TGTGCCAGTTTGAAGAGGACTGGCAATCAGCCCCAGCATTTT
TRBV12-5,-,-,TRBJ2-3,CASGLWGSNTDTQYF,TGTGCTAGTGGTTTGTGGGGCTCCAACACAGATACGCAGTATTTT
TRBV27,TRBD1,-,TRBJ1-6,CASSLRTGRSYNSPLHF,TGTGCCAGCAGTCTCCGGACAGGGAGGTCCTATAATTCACCCCTCCACTTT
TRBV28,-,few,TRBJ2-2,CASTGFANTGELFF,TGTGCCTCAACAGGGTTTGCGAACACCGGGGAGCTGTTTTTT
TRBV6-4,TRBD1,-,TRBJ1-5,CASSDCTQGDSNQPQHF,TGTGCCAGCAGTGACTGCACACAGGGGGATAGCAATCAGCCCCAGCATTTT
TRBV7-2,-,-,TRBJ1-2,CASSPGGGNGYTF,TGTGCCAGCAGCCCGGGGGGAGGGAATGGCTACACCTTC
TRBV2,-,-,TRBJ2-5,CASRPLSGRGNMQETQYF,TGTGCCAGCAGGCCGTTAAGTGGACGCGGAAATATGCAAGAGACCCAGTACTTC
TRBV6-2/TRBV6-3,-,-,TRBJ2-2,CASSYSLGRGDTGELFF,TGTGCCAGCAGTTACTCCCTTGGGAGGGGGGACACCGGGGAGCTGTTTTTT
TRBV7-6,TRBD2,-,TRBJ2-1,CASSLSGGRASNEQFF,TGTGCCAGCAGCCTCAGTGGCGGGAGGGCATCAAATGAGCAGTTCTTC
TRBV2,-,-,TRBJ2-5,CASSPLTTQETQYF,TGTGCCAGCAGTCCGTTGACTACTCAAGAGACCCAGTACTTC
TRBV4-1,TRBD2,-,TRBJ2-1,CASSRRTSRGRAGGDEQFF,TGCGCCAGCAGCCGCAGGACTAGTCGCGGGAGGGCCGGGGGCGATGAGCAGTTCTTC
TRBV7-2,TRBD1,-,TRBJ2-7,CASSLYTGGFDEQYF,TGTGCCAGCAGCTTATATACAGGGGGCTTCGACGAGCAGTACTTC
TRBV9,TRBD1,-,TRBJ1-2,CASSQQGEGYTF,TGTGCCAGCAGCCAACAGGGGGAAGGCTACACCTTC
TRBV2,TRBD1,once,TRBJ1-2,CASRTGTGLYYGYTF,TGTGCCAGCAGGACCGGGACAGGGCTTTACTATGGCTACACCTTC
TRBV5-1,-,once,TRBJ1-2,CASSEDVYGYTF,TGCGCCAGCAGCGAGGACGTCTATGGCTACACCTTC
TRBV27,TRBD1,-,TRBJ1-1,CASSYRYRGSVNTEAFF,TGTGCCAGCAGTTACCGGTACAGGGGTTCGGTGAACACTGAAGCTTTCTTT
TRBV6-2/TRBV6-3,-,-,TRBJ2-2,CASSYSGPGELFF,TGTGCCAGCAGTTACTCAGGGCCCGGGGAGCTGTTTTTT
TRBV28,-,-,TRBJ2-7,CASSPTGGWYEQYF,TGTGCCAGCAGTCCCACGGGCGGGTGGTACGAGCAGTACTTC
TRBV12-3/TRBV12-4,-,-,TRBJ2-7,CASSRRIYEQYF,TGTGCCAGCAGTAGGCGGATATACGAGCAGTACTTC